Listed here is a single T cell receptor (beta chain). Per the original data handling: Estimation of nucleated cell counts was performed using reference gene primer amplification. Sequenced by immunoSEQ multiplex PCR; TCRdb stores in-frame clones only, minus some. That table furnishes V, J and clone size, whereas the DNA furnished D and trimming. The sample holds roughly 240,000 clones, 70% to 90% seen once. Study members were between 18 and 89 years old and lived in over 20 US regions. The data were taken from a study of blood T cell repertoires in COVID-19. The wider study: Spain, Italy and the United States supplied samples that represented acute and convalescent COVID-19.

Input material: PBMCs or T cells enriched from blood (not recorded which). The clonotype was recovered from a woman between 50 and 59 years old with acute COVID-19.

CDR3 loop: CASSPFSGGNEQFF. The DNA of the CDR3 is TGTGCCAGCAGCCCTTTTTCCGGGGGCAATGAGCAGTTCTTC. V and J are TRBV7-2 and TRBJ2-1; D is possibly TRBD2 (6 bases). Germline assignment: CDR1 SGHTA and CDR2 FQGNSA. V lost 5 bases and J 6 bases, leaving 14 bases between the germline ends. CDR3 size: 14 residues. The full variable domain, rest sourced from reference TRBV7-2 and TRBJ2-1, is GAGVSQSPSNKVTEKGKDVELRCDPISGHTALYWYRQSLGQGLEFLIYFQGNSAPDKSGLPSDRFSAERTGGSVSTLTIQRTQQEDSAVYLCASSPFSGGNEQFFGPGTRLTVL.